These 27 T cell receptor beta chains were all obtained from the same sample, sequenced in a study of T cell changes during pregnancy in multiple sclerosis. This table comes from immunoSEQ multiplex PCR, and its TCRdb copy is limited to in-frame clones, with some not included. Of 35,000 to 50,000 clones in the sample, around four fifths were seen once. Sequencing used CD4+ T cells from peripheral blood mononuclear cells, obtained before pregnancy. Source of these receptors: a female donor with multiple sclerosis, enrolled in a pregnancy study.

This clone has only one observation. The chain joins TRBV10-3 to TRBJ2-7; 10 bases agree with TRBD2. Germline V gene data show CDR1 as ENHRY and CDR2 as SYGVKD. The V and J ends lost 7 bases and 1 base, in that order; junction bases with no gene match: 1. The CDR3 spans 13 residues. The chain's CDR3 is CAITSGSSYEQYF. The CDR3 bases are TGTGCCATCACTAGCGGGAGTTCCTACGAGCAGTACTTC.

The sample holds a few counts of this clone. The chain links TRBV4-3 to TRBJ1-6; 9 nucleotides line up with TRBD1. In germline, CDR1 is LGHNA, CDR2 YSLEER. The CDR3 is 16 amino acids. With V trimmed by 5 bases and J by 10 bases, 12 bases remained unmatched. This CDR3 reads CASSTSRDRVNSPLHF. The CDR3 region has the DNA TGCGCCAGCAGCACAAGCCGGGACAGGGTGAACTCACCCCTCCACTTT.

The chain employs TRBV2 and TRBJ2-3; TRBD2 is a possible D gene (6 bases). The germline CDR1 and CDR2 sequences are SNHLY and FYNNEI. The CDR3 is 16 amino acids. With 6 bases removed from V and 3 bases from J, the gap between germline ends came to 19 bases. The CDR3 region has the DNA TGTGCCAGCAGGGGCCTCCGGGGGAAGAAGACAGATACGCAGTATTTT. Translation gives CASRGLRGKKTDTQYF.

The chain employs TRBV30 and TRBJ2-7; the D gene is possibly TRBD2 (5 bases). The CDR3 covers 12 residues. CDR1 is GTSNPN, CDR2 SVGIG, per germline (reference sequence). V was shortened by 0 bases and J by 6 bases, with 9 bases between the two germline ends. For the CDR3, the DNA is TGTGCCTGGAGTGTAGCGGTTACCGAGCAGTACTTC. Amino acids: CAWSVAVTEQYF.

CDR3 in amino acids: CAWSLAGGGNEQFF. As DNA, the CDR3 is TGTGCCTGGTCCCTAGCGGGAGGAGGGAATGAGCAGTTCTTC. V gene TRBV30 combines with J gene TRBJ2-1; TRBD2 aligns across 11 bases. The CDR3 has 14 amino acids. Trimming removed 5 bases from V and 7 bases from J; junction bases left unmatched: 7. Germline lookup yields CDR1 GTSNPN and CDR2 SVGIG (reference sequence).

The chain carries TRBV4-2 and TRBJ2-3; D remains ambiguous. Trimming stripped 3 bases from V and 1 base from J, with 11 bases between. This CDR3 comprises 15 residues. The germline gives CDR1 LGHNA, CDR2 YNFKEQ. CDR3 bases: TGTGCCAGCAGCCACGCCGGAGAACGCACAGATACGCAGTATTTT. It yields the protein CASSHAGERTDTQYF.

The gene calls are TRBV29-1 and TRBJ1-5; D might be TRBD1 (6 bases). V was shortened by 4 bases and J by 4 bases, with 17 bases between the two germline ends. From germline, CDR1 is SQVTM and CDR2 ANQGSEA. The length of the CDR3 is 15 residues. The CDR3: CSVGEPGVGNQPQHF. CDR3 nucleotide sequence: TGCAGCGTTGGAGAGCCAGGGGTAGGTAATCAGCCCCAGCATTTT.

The rearrangement links TRBV29-1 to TRBJ2-2; maybe TRBD1 (6 bases). Per the germline V gene, CDR1 is SQVTM and CDR2 is ANQGSEA. V was pared by 3 bases and J by 7 bases, with 15 bases between. This CDR3 comprises 14 residues. The CDR3 sequence is CSVDRGQGIGELFF. CDR3 coding DNA: TGCAGCGTTGACAGAGGGCAGGGGATCGGGGAGCTGTTTTTT.

This clone has just one count. The chain uses TRBV9 and TRBJ1-2; 8 nucleotides match TRBD1. The CDR3 runs to 16 residues. V shed 0 bases and J 4 bases; nucleotides not matched to a gene: 8. The germline V gene encodes CDR1 SGDLS and CDR2 YYNGEE. This chain's CDR3 is CASSVGAGGRGYGYTF. In nucleotides, the CDR3 is TGTGCCAGCAGCGTAGGGGCAGGGGGCCGGGGCTATGGCTACACCTTC.

The chain couples TRBV11-2 to TRBJ2-7, with a possible D match to TRBD2 (6 bases). V shed 0 bases and J shed 3 bases, with 9 bases lying between them. The CDR3 sequence is 14 residues long. From germline, CDR1 is SGHAT and CDR2 FQNNGV. The CDR3 DNA reads as TGTGCCAGCAGCTTAGAGGAGGGGATCTACGAGCAGTACTTC. Amino acids: CASSLEEGIYEQYF.

The rearrangement joins TRBV30 to TRBJ1-6; D gene ambiguous. Germline lookup yields CDR1 GTSNPN and CDR2 SVGIG (reference sequence). This CDR3 has 15 residues. V lost 0 bases and J lost 7, with 13 bases in between. This CDR3 is CAWSVLDLRNSPLHF. In nucleotides, the CDR3 is TGTGCCTGGAGTGTACTAGACTTACGGAATTCACCCCTCCACTTT. Combining the CDR3 with reference TRBV30 and TRBJ1-6 gives the whole variable domain SQTIHQWPATLVQPVGSPLSLECTVEGTSNPNLYWYRQAAGRGLQLLFYSVGIGQISSEVPQNLSASRPQDRQFILSSKKLLLSDSGFYLCAWSVLDLRNSPLHFGNGTRLTVT.

The V and J genes are TRBV19 and TRBJ1-5; D is undetermined. V was cut by 3 bases and J by 0 bases, with 9 bases left in between. The CDR3 is 15 amino acids. Germline V gene sequence: CDR1 LNHDA, CDR2 SQIVND (reference sequence). DNA of the CDR3: TGTGCCAGTAGTATTGGCAGGTCTAGCAATCAGCCCCAGCATTTT. It codes for CASSIGRSSNQPQHF.

V usage is TRBV7-2 and J usage is TRBJ2-3; 11 nucleotides align to TRBD2. The germline V gene encodes CDR1 SGHTA and CDR2 FQGNSA. V lost 0 bases, J lost 12 bases, and 2 bases stayed unmatched. The CDR3 is 13 residues long. CDR3 in DNA: TGTGCCAGCAGCTTAGCTAGCGGGAGGGCACAGTATTTT. Translating gives CASSLASGRAQYF.

The chain combines TRBV5-4 with TRBJ2-2; a weak D match, TRBD2 (5 bases). The V gene lost 4 bases and the J gene lost 4 bases, with 17 bases spanning the gap. The germline gives CDR1 SGHNT, CDR2 YYREEE (reference sequence). The CDR3 spans 16 residues. CDR3 protein: CASSPPGSRSTGELFF. In nucleotides, the CDR3 is TGTGCCAGCAGCCCTCCGGGGTCCAGGAGCACCGGGGAGCTGTTTTTT. Drawing the rest from reference TRBV5-4 and TRBJ2-2, the complete variable domain is ETGVTQSPTHLIKTRGQQVTLRCSSQSGHNTVSWYQQALGQGPQFIFQYYREEENGRGNFPPRFSGLQFPNYSSELNVNALELDDSALYLCASSPPGSRSTGELFFGEGSRLTVL.

V is TRBV19 and J is TRBJ2-1; D is unresolved. Trimming cost V 5 bases and J 8 bases, with 13 bases left between them. This CDR3 is built from 13 residues. Germline CDR1 and CDR2: LNHDA and SQIVND (reference sequence). The CDR3 DNA is TGTGCCAGTAGTTCCCCCTTGAGTTATGAGCAGTTCTTC. This gives the protein CASSSPLSYEQFF.

This clone was observed once. The V and J genes are TRBV19 and TRBJ1-2, with 10 bases that match TRBD1. The germline gives CDR1 LNHDA, CDR2 SQIVND (reference sequence). CDR3 length: 15 residues. With V trimmed by 6 bases and J by 2 bases, 6 bases remained unmatched. The CDR3 here is CASSGTGQGNYGYTF. CDR3 nucleotides: TGTGCCAGTAGCGGAACGGGACAGGGGAACTATGGCTACACCTTC.

This clone occurred a few times. The chain is built from TRBV5-1 and TRBJ1-3; 7 nucleotides match TRBD1. The CDR3 is 17 residues long. The V gene's germline CDR1 is SGHRS and CDR2 YFSETQ. J lost 0 bases, V lost 0 bases, and 6 bases had no gene match. CDR3 nucleotide sequence: TGCGCCAGCAGCTTGGTTGGGACAGTGGCCTCTGGAAACACCATATATTTT. It is translated as CASSLVGTVASGNTIYF.

The V call is TRBV6-5, the J call TRBJ2-7; 7 nucleotides match TRBD1. The CDR3 is 14 amino acids. In germline, CDR1 is MNHEY, CDR2 SVGAGI. J gave up 2 bases and V 0 bases, and 1 base lay outside the gene matches. CDR3 sequence: CASSYSQGAYEQYF. CDR3 in DNA: TGTGCCAGCAGTTACTCGCAGGGGGCCTACGAGCAGTACTTC.

CDR3 sequence reads: CASSPNKRGMRETQYF. DNA for the CDR3: TGTGCCAGCAGCCCGAACAAGCGGGGGATGCGTGAGACCCAGTACTTC. This chain joins TRBV7-2 and TRBJ2-5, with 8 positions matching TRBD2. CDR1 and CDR2 (germline): SGHTA, FQGNSA. Trimming took 5 bases from V and 5 from J; bases not matched to a gene: 13. There are 16 residues in the CDR3.

J is TRBJ1-6 and V is TRBV12-5; D remains ambiguous. V was cut by 4 bases and J by 10 bases, with 8 bases left in between. In germline, CDR1 is LGHNT, CDR2 FRNRAP. There are 12 residues in the CDR3. This CDR3 is CASGWEESPLHF. DNA for the CDR3: TGTGCTAGTGGTTGGGAGGAATCACCCCTCCACTTT. Complete variable domain (other parts from reference TRBV12-5 and TRBJ1-6): DARVTQTPRHKVTEMGQEVTMRCQPILGHNTVFWYRQTMMQGLELLAYFRNRAPLDDSGMPKDRFSAEMPDATLATLKIQPSEPRDSAVYFCASGWEESPLHFGNGTRLTVT.

The genes are TRBV5-1 and TRBJ1-2; D remains unclear. The V end lost 0 bases, the J end lost 2 bases, and 11 bases lay between the germline ends. Germline V CDR1 and CDR2: SGHRS, YFSETQ. This CDR3 has 15 residues. The CDR3: CASSLDPGMNYGYTF. The CDR3 bases are TGCGCCAGCAGCTTGGACCCGGGAATGAACTATGGCTACACCTTC. The entire variable domain, with the rest obtained from reference TRBV5-1 and TRBJ1-2, is as follows: KAGVTQTPRYLIKTRGQQVTLSCSPISGHRSVSWYQQTPGQGLQFLFEYFSETQRNKGNFPGRFSGRQFSNSRSEMNVSTLELGDSALYLCASSLDPGMNYGYTFGSGTRLTVV.

V is TRBV4-3 and J is TRBJ1-2; TRBD1 agrees at 8 bases. V gave up 2 bases and J gave up 5 bases; unmatched junction bases: 7. The CDR3 is made up of 15 amino acids. CDR1 and CDR2 (germline): LGHNA, YSLEER. CDR3 protein: CASSQNNRGTYGYTF. For the CDR3, the DNA is TGCGCCAGCAGCCAAAATAACAGGGGGACTTATGGCTACACCTTC.

The count of this clone is one. V gene TRBV7-8 combines with J gene TRBJ1-1; 8 nucleotides align to TRBD1. V shed 4 bases, J shed 7 bases, and the junction held 8 bases outside the gene matches. Looked up from germline, CDR1 is SGHVS and CDR2 is FQNEAQ. This CDR3 is built from 14 residues. The CDR3 loop is CASSSRTGTHEAFF. The CDR3 DNA reads TGTGCCAGCAGCTCCCGGACAGGGACACATGAAGCTTTCTTT.

This sequence joins TRBV6-4 and TRBJ1-1; 9 bases are shared with TRBD1. The V and J ends lost 6 bases and 3 bases, in that order; junction bases with no gene match: 5. CDR1 and CDR2 from the germline V gene are MRHNA and SNTAGT. The CDR3 is 14 residues long. Here the CDR3 DNA reads TGTGCCAGCAGCCGGACAGGGGCGGACACTGAAGCTTTCTTT. Its protein product is CASSRTGADTEAFF.

V gene TRBV18 combines with J gene TRBJ1-1; TRBD1 might be the D (6 bases). This CDR3 spans 15 amino acids. The ends were cut back, 3 bases at V and 6 bases at J, with 17 bases in the middle. Germline lookup yields CDR1 KGHSH and CDR2 LQKENI. The chain's CDR3 is CASSPRAGEIAEAFF. In DNA, the CDR3 is TGTGCCAGCTCACCGAGGGCAGGGGAGATCGCTGAAGCTTTCTTT.

V and J are TRBV7-9 and TRBJ2-3; TRBD2 aligns across 8 bases. The germline V gene encodes CDR1 SEHNR and CDR2 FQNEAQ (reference sequence). The CDR3 consists of 18 residues. The V gene end was trimmed by 5 bases and the J gene end by 6 bases; junction bases not matched to a gene: 19. In nucleotides, the CDR3 is TGTGCCAGCAGCCACGGGGGGGGGCCTTTATACTTCATGGATACGCAGTATTTT. Translated: CASSHGGGPLYFMDTQYF.

The genes are TRBV30 and TRBJ2-5, with 14 nucleotides matching TRBD2. The CDR3 extends over 16 amino acids. The germline CDR1 and CDR2 sequences are GTSNPN and SVGIG (reference sequence). Losses at the gene ends were 5 bases for V and 5 bases for J; bases not matched to a gene: 10. CDR3 sequence (DNA): TGTGCCTGGGATCCGGGACTAGCGGGAGTGGGGGAGACCCAGTACTTC. Amino acids: CAWDPGLAGVGETQYF.